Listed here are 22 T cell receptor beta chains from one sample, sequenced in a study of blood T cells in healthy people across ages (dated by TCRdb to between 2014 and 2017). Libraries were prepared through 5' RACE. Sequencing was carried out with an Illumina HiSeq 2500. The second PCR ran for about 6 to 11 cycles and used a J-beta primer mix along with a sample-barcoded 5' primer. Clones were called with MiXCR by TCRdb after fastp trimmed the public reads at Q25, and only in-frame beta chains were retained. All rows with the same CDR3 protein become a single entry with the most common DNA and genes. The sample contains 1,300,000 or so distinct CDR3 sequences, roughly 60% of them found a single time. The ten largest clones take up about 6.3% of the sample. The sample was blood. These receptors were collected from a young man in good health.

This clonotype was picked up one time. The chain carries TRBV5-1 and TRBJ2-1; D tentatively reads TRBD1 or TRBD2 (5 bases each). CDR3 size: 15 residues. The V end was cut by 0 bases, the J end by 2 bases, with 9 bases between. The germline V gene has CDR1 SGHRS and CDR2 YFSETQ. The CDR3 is CASSLGGSPYNEQFF. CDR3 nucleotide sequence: TGCGCCAGCAGCTTGGGGGGGTCTCCCTACAATGAGCAGTTCTTC.

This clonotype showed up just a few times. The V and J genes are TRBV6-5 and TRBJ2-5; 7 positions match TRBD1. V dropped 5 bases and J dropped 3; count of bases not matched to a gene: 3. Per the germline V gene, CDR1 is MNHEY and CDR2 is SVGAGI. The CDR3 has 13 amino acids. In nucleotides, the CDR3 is TGTGCCAGCAGTCAAGACAGGGAAGAGACCCAGTACTTC. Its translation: CASSQDREETQYF.

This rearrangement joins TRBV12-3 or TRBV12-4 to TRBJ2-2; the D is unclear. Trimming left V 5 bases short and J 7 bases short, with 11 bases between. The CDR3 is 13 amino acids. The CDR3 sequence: CASSPYYGGELFF. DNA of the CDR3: TGTGCCAGCAGTCCGTATTATGGCGGGGAGCTGTTTTTT.

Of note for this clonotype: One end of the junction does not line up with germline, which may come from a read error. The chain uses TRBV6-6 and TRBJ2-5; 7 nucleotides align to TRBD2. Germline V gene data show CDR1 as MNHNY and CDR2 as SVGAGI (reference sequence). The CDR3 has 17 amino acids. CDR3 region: CVSSYANIAGVEETQYF. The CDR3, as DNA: TGTGTCAGCAGTTACGCCAACATCGCGGGAGTGGAGGAGACCCAGTACTTC.

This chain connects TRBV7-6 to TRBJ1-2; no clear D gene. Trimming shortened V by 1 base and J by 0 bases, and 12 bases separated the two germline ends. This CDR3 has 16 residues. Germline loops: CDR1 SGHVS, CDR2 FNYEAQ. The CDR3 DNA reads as TGTGCCAGCAGCTTAGGTGCGGCGACACCTAACTATGGCTACACCTTC. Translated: CASSLGAATPNYGYTF.

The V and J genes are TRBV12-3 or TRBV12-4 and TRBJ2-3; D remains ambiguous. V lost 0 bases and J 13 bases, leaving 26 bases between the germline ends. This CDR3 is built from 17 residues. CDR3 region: CASSLAQFGLVNRLEYF. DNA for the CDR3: TGTGCCAGCAGTTTAGCGCAATTTGGTCTAGTTAATCGGTTGGAGTATTTT.

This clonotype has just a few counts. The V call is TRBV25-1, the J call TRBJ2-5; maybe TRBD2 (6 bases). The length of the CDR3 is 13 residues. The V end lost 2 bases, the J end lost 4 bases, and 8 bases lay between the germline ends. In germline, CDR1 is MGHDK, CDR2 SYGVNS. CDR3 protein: CASSEAGIETQYF. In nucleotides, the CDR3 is TGTGCCAGCAGTGAAGCGGGAATAGAGACCCAGTACTTC.

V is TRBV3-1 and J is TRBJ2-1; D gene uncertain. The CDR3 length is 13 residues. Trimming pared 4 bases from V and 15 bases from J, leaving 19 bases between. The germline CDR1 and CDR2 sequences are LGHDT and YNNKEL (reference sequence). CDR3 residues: CASSRVKSNGLFF. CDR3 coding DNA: TGTGCCAGCAGCCGAGTCAAGAGCAACGGCCTGTTCTTC.

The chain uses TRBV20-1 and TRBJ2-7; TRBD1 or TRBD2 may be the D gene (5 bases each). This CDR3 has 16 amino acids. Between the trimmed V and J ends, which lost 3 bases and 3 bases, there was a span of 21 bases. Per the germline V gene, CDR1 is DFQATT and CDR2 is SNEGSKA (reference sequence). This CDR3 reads CSASSLGRRLGYEQYF. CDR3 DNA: TGCAGTGCTAGTTCCCTGGGACGGCGATTGGGCTACGAGCAGTACTTC.

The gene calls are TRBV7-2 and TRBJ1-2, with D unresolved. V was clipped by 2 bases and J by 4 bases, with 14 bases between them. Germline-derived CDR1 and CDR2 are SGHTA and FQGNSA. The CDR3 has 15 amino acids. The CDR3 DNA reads TGTGCCAGCAGCTTAAAACCTGGGGAATCCTATGGCTACACCTTC. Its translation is CASSLKPGESYGYTF.

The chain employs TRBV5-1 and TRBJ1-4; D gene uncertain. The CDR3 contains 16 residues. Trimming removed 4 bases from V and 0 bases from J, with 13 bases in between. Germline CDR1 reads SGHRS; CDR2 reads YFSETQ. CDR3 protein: CASSNLGRATNEKLFF. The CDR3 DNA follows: TGCGCCAGCAGCAATTTGGGCCGTGCAACTAATGAAAAACTGTTTTTT.

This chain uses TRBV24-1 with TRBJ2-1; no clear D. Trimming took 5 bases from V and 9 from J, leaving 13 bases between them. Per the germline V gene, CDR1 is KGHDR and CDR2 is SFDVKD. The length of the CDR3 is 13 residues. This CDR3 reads CATSGSFNSEQFF. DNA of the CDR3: TGTGCCACCAGTGGGAGCTTCAACAGTGAGCAGTTCTTC.

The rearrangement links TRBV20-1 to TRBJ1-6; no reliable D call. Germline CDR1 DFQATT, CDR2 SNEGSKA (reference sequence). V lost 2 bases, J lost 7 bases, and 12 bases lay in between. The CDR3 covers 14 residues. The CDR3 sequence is CSARPPRPNSPLHF. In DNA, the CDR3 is TGCAGTGCTAGACCGCCCAGGCCAAATTCACCCCTCCACTTT.

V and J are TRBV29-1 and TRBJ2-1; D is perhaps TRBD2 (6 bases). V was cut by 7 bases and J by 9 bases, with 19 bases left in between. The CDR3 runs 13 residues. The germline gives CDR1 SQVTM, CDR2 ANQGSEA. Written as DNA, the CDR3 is TGCAGCGCCGCCGGGGACTCCTCGATTGAGCAGTTCTTC. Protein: CSAAGDSSIEQFF.

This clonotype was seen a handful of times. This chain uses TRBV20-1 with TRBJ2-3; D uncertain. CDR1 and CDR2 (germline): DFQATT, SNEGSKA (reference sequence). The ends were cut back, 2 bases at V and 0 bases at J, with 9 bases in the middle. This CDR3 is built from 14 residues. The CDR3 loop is CSARRRTSTDTQYF. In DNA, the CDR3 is TGCAGTGCTAGAAGGCGTACTAGCACAGATACGCAGTATTTT.

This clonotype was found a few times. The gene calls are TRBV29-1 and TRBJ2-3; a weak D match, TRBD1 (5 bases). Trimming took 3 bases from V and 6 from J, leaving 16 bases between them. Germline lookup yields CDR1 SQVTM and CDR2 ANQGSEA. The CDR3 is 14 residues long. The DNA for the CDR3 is TGCAGCGTTGACGGGTCCTTACAGGTGGATACGCAGTATTTT. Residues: CSVDGSLQVDTQYF.

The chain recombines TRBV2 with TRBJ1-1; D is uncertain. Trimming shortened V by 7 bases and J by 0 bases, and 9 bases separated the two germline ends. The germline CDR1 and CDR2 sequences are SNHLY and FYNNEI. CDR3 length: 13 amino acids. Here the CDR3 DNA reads TGTGCCAGCAATGGGGTCATGAACACTGAAGCTTTCTTT. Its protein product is CASNGVMNTEAFF.

The CDR3, as DNA: TGCAGTGCTCCCTTAGTTGAGCAGTTCTTC. Its protein is CSAPLVEQFF. The chain links TRBV20-1 to TRBJ2-1; D unresolved. CDR3 length: 10 amino acids. Trimming left V 5 bases short and J 9 bases short, with 8 bases between. From germline, CDR1 is DFQATT and CDR2 SNEGSKA (reference sequence).

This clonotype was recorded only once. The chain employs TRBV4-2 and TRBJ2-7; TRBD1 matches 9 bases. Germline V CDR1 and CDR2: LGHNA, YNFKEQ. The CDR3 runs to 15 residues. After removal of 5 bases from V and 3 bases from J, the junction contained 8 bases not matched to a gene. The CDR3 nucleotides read TGTGCCAGCAGCAACACCGGGACAGGGAACTACGAGCAGTACTTC. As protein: CASSNTGTGNYEQYF.

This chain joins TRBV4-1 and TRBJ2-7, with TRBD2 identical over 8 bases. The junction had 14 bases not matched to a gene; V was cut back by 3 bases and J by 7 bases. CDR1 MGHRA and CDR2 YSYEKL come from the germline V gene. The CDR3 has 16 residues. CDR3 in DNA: TGCGCCAGCAGCCAGTTCCCGGGGAAGCGGGAGAGAGAGCAGTACTTC. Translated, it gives CASSQFPGKREREQYF.

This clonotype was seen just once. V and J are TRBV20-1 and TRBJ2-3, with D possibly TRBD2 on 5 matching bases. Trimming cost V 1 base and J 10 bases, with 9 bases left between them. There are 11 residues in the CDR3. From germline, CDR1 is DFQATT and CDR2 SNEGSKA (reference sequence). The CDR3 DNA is TGCAGTGCTAGAGTTTGGGAGTCGCAGTATTTT. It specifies CSARVWESQYF.

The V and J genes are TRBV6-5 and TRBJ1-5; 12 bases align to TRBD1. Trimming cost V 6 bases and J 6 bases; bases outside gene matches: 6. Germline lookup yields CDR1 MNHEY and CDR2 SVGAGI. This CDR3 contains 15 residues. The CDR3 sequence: CASRTSGQGAQPQHF. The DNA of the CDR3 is TGTGCCAGCAGAACCTCGGGACAGGGGGCTCAGCCCCAGCATTTT.